Shown below are 15 T cell receptor beta chains from a single sample sequenced in a study of response to subunit inactivated influenza vaccine. TCRdb reprocessed the RT-PCR reads with MiXCR, giving one entry per CDR3 protein. The profile covers about 500,000 distinct CDR3 sequences, with approximately 7.7% appearing a single time and 13% taken by the ten largest. The sequences come from PBMCs from blood, collected roughly 24 months after vaccination. The receptors stem from a man between 50 and 69 years old who received an inactivated influenza vaccine.

J is TRBJ2-7 and V is TRBV18, with 10 bases fitting TRBD1. This CDR3 spans 16 amino acids. The germline CDR1 and CDR2 sequences are KGHSH and LQKENI. J was trimmed by 3 bases and V by 6 bases; bases with no gene match: 11. The CDR3 protein is CASSRTPGDRGYEQYF. In nucleotides, the CDR3 is TGTGCCAGCTCCCGTACTCCCGGGGACAGGGGCTACGAGCAGTACTTC.

The chain is built from TRBV20-1 and TRBJ1-2; D uncertain. This CDR3 spans 13 amino acids. Germline CDR1 and CDR2: DFQATT and SNEGSKA (reference sequence). V lost 3 bases, J lost 3 bases, and 11 bases lay in between. For the CDR3, the DNA is TGCAGTGCTAGGCCAGTGGGAGACTATGGCTACACCTTC. This sequence encodes CSARPVGDYGYTF.

In this sample, this clonotype turned up a few times. The chain joins TRBV10-3 to TRBJ2-7, with 9 bases that match TRBD1. Germline CDR1 and CDR2: ENHRY and SYGVKD. The ends lost 2 bases at V and 4 bases at J; junction bases unmatched: 12. The CDR3 has 17 amino acids. The CDR3 region has the DNA TGTGCCATCAGTGAGGTCGGGACAGGGTGGGGGGTGTACGAGCAGTACTTC. It yields the protein CAISEVGTGWGVYEQYF.

This clonotype was observed a few times. This sequence joins TRBV5-1 and TRBJ2-3, with 10 bases identical to TRBD2. There are 16 residues in the CDR3. Losses at the gene ends were 4 bases for V and 0 bases for J; bases not matched to a gene: 5. CDR1 is SGHRS, CDR2 YFSETQ, per germline. The CDR3 is CASSGGLARSTDTQYF. CDR3 DNA: TGCGCCAGCAGCGGGGGACTAGCGAGGAGCACAGATACGCAGTATTTT.

This clonotype was seen a handful of times. The rearrangement joins TRBV3-1 to TRBJ2-7; maybe TRBD1 (5 bases). The CDR3 spans 14 residues. Germline V gives CDR1 LGHDT, CDR2 YNNKEL (reference sequence). V was cut by 6 bases and J by 1 base, with 13 bases left in between. The CDR3 loop reads CASSRKSGSYEQYF. In DNA, the CDR3 is TGTGCCAGCAGTCGTAAATCAGGGTCCTACGAGCAGTACTTC.

This clonotype was observed a few times. The V gene is TRBV5-1, the J gene TRBJ2-1; weak D call: TRBD2 (5 bases). The V gene lost 2 bases and the J gene lost 2 bases, with 8 bases spanning the gap. The CDR3 runs to 14 residues. Germline CDR1 SGHRS, CDR2 YFSETQ. The CDR3 reads CASSLAEPYNEQFF. The CDR3 nucleotides are TGCGCCAGCAGCTTAGCGGAACCCTACAATGAGCAGTTCTTC.

This clonotype was counted between two and nine times. V usage is TRBV6-5 and J usage is TRBJ1-2, with D perhaps matching TRBD1 (6 bases). The ends were cut back, 8 bases at V and 5 bases at J, with 9 bases in the middle. The CDR3 has 11 residues. Germline V gene lookup returns CDR1 MNHEY and CDR2 SVGAGI. The CDR3: CASRGGYGYTF. The CDR3 DNA reads as TGTGCCAGCCGAGGGGGTTATGGCTACACCTTC.

This clonotype was counted a few times. CDR3 residues: CASSTSDGSYEQYF. The CDR3 DNA sequence: TGTGCCAGCAGCACCTCGGACGGCTCCTACGAGCAGTACTTC. This chain joins TRBV7-9 and TRBJ2-7; D not resolved. The length of the CDR3 is 14 residues. Trimming took 5 bases from V and 0 from J, leaving 11 bases between them. Germline V gene lookup returns CDR1 SEHNR and CDR2 FQNEAQ (reference sequence).

This clonotype came up a few times. This CDR3 reads CASSPGQGRNGYTF. Written as DNA, the CDR3 is TGTGCCAGCAGCCCTGGACAGGGAAGGAATGGCTACACCTTC. This sequence joins TRBV7-2 and TRBJ1-2, with TRBD1 identical over 8 bases. Germline values: CDR1 SGHTA, CDR2 FQGNSA. With 5 bases clipped from V and 6 bases from J, the junction kept 8 bases outside the gene matches. The CDR3 length is 14 residues.

There are a few counts of this clonotype. The rearrangement joins TRBV27 to TRBJ2-2, with D possibly matching TRBD1 (5 bases). V was cut by 4 bases and J by 8 bases, with 14 bases left in between. The CDR3 consists of 14 residues. CDR1 is MNHEY, CDR2 SMNVEV, per germline (reference sequence). CDR3 sequence (DNA): TGTGCCAGCAGTTCGACGGTCCCAGGGGGGGAGCTGTTTTTT. Translation gives CASSSTVPGGELFF.

The chain has TRBV2 and TRBJ1-1, with D possibly matching TRBD1 (5 bases). The CDR3 runs 15 residues. Per germline, CDR1 SNHLY and CDR2 FYNNEI. Trimming shortened V by 5 bases and J by 4 bases, and 17 bases separated the two germline ends. The CDR3 loop reads CASSINRQWGTEAFF. The CDR3 DNA follows: TGTGCCAGCAGTATTAACAGGCAATGGGGCACTGAAGCTTTCTTT.

This clonotype was observed many times. V and J are TRBV6-1 and TRBJ2-3, with 9 bases matching TRBD2. The junction had 4 bases not matched to a gene; V was cut back by 8 bases and J by 1 base. Germline V CDR1 and CDR2: MNHNS, SASEGT. The CDR3 extends over 14 amino acids. In DNA, the CDR3 is TGTGCCAGCCCCGCGGGAGGGGGCACAGATACGCAGTATTTT. It translates to CASPAGGGTDTQYF.

This clonotype turned up a few times. CDR3 region: CAIGEQGIYNEQFF. In nucleotides, the CDR3 is TGTGCCATCGGGGAACAGGGCATCTACAATGAGCAGTTCTTC. The chain combines TRBV10-3 with TRBJ2-1, with a possible D match to TRBD1 (6 bases). The CDR3 spans 14 residues. Trimming cost V 8 bases and J 3 bases, with 14 bases left between them. Germline CDR1 reads ENHRY; CDR2 reads SYGVKD.

The V and J genes are TRBV5-1 and TRBJ2-3; a weak D match, TRBD2 (5 bases). The V gene lost 5 bases and the J gene lost 2 bases, with 12 bases spanning the gap. The CDR3 loop spans 14 amino acids. Germline-derived CDR1 and CDR2 are SGHRS and YFSETQ. In nucleotides, the CDR3 is TGCGCCAGCAGAGACCCCGGGAACACAGATACGCAGTATTTT. Its protein is CASRDPGNTDTQYF.

This clonotype was recorded many times. The chain joins TRBV7-2 to TRBJ1-2; D not certain. CDR1 is SGHTA and CDR2 is FQGNSA in the germline V gene. This CDR3 contains 15 residues. V dropped 1 base and J dropped 4 bases, with 13 bases sitting between them. The CDR3: CASSLVVGGIYGYTF. The CDR3 region has the DNA TGTGCCAGCAGCTTAGTGGTAGGCGGAATCTATGGCTACACCTTC. Full variable domain (outside the CDR3, taken from reference TRBV7-2 and TRBJ1-2): GAGVSQSPSNKVTEKGKDVELRCDPISGHTALYWYRQSLGQGLEFLIYFQGNSAPDKSGLPSDRFSAERTGGSVSTLTIQRTQQEDSAVYLCASSLVVGGIYGYTFGSGTRLTVV.